The rows below give T cell receptor beta chains drawn from one sample of a study of T-cell reconstitution after alpha-beta-depleted transplantation in children. MiXCR, applied by TCRdb to the PCR reads, yields one record per CDR3 protein. This sample carries around 600,000 distinct CDR3 sequences, about 23% of them seen once, and the ten largest clones take around an eighth. Sequences were derived from PBMCs, mostly from graft donor cells, sampled 360 days after TCRalphabeta/CD19-depleted stem cell transplant. The receptors here all came from a boy younger than two who had a stem cell transplant for acute myeloid leukemia, so the T cells may come from the graft donor. The CDR3 runs from the conserved cysteine through the conserved F or W. A D gene is named only where the DNA matches it firmly. For some rows the clone size is stated as once, few or many, or as a class when expanded; others skip it.

>few|NA|TRBJ2-3|TRBV7-6
CASSLEGSTQYF
TGTGCCAGCAGCTTAGAGGGAAGTACGCAGTATTTT
>NA|TRBD1|TRBJ1-2|TRBV12-3/TRBV12-4
CASSPQGVGGYTF
TGTGCCAGCAGTCCACAGGGGGTCGGCGGCTACACCTTC
>many|NA|TRBJ2-5|TRBV5-1
CASSLPEGSGETQYF
TGCGCCAGCAGCTTGCCAGAGGGATCGGGGGAGACCCAGTACTTC
>many|NA|TRBJ1-6|TRBV7-8
CASSLAQLNSPLHF
TGTGCCAGCAGCTTAGCACAGCTTAATTCACCCCTCCACTTT
>few|NA|TRBJ1-1|TRBV25-1
CASSVRVGTEAFF
TGTGCCAGCAGTGTCAGGGTAGGTACTGAAGCTTTCTTT
>few|NA|TRBJ2-2|TRBV20-1
CSAQGFTNTGELFF
TGCAGTGCTCAGGGGTTCACGAACACCGGGGAGCTGTTTTTT
>many|TRBD2|TRBJ2-4|TRBV12-3/TRBV12-4
CASSGGLAMLTKNIQYF
TGTGCCAGCAGTGGGGGACTAGCGATGCTGACCAAAAACATTCAGTACTTC
>NA|NA|TRBJ1-1|TRBV4-3
CASSQDLAVEAFF
TGCGCCAGCAGCCAAGATTTGGCAGTTGAAGCTTTCTTT
>few|NA|TRBJ2-1|TRBV20-1
CSARPPRGASYNEQFF
TGCAGTGCTAGACCCCCCCGCGGGGCCTCCTACAATGAGCAGTTCTTC
>NA|NA|TRBJ2-3|TRBV7-2
CASRSRMRTTDTQYF
TGTGCCAGCAGAAGTAGAATGAGGACCACAGATACGCAGTATTTT
>NA|NA|TRBJ2-3|TRBV20-1
CSARDEGVADTQYF
TGCAGTGCCCGGGACGAGGGTGTCGCAGATACGCAGTATTTT
>NA|TRBD1|TRBJ1-2|TRBV4-3
CASSQGDRESRNGYTF
TGCGCCAGCAGCCAAGGGGACAGGGAGTCGAGAAATGGCTACACCTTC
>NA|TRBD1|TRBJ2-5|TRBV25-1
CASSEFEDRVVEETQYF
TGTGCCAGCAGTGAATTTGAAGACAGGGTGGTAGAAGAGACCCAGTACTTC
>once|TRBD2|TRBJ2-5|TRBV7-2
CASSPASRPSGKETQYF
TGTGCCAGCAGCCCAGCTAGCCGACCTAGCGGGAAAGAGACCCAGTACTTC
>NA|TRBD2|TRBJ2-1|TRBV27
CASSTALLAARPGEQFF
TGTGCCAGCAGTACGGCCCTACTAGCGGCCCGGCCCGGTGAGCAGTTCTTC
>many|TRBD1|TRBJ2-5|TRBV10-3
CAISDQTGEETQYF
TGTGCCATCAGTGACCAAACAGGGGAAGAGACCCAGTACTTC
>NA|NA|TRBJ2-7|TRBV7-9
CASSVAGQGAYEQYF
TGTGCCAGCAGCGTAGCGGGACAGGGAGCGTACGAGCAGTACTTC
>many|TRBD2|TRBJ2-1|TRBV5-1
CASSFSGVSNEQFF
TGCGCCAGCAGCTTTAGCGGGGTCTCCAATGAGCAGTTCTTC
>NA|TRBD1|TRBJ2-7|TRBV20-1
CSAQDRVRGSVYEQYF
TGCAGTGCTCAGGACAGGGTTAGGGGATCGGTCTACGAGCAGTACTTC
>NA|TRBD1|TRBJ2-2|TRBV5-1
CASRLPGQGITGELFF
TGCGCCAGCAGGCTTCCGGGACAGGGGATCACCGGGGAGCTGTTTTTT
>many|TRBD2|TRBJ2-5|TRBV12-3/TRBV12-4
CASTPLAGGRETQYF
TGTGCCAGCACCCCTCTAGCGGGGGGTAGAGAGACCCAGTACTTC
>NA|TRBD2|TRBJ2-5|TRBV4-2
CASSRHSGGAEETQYF
TGTGCCAGCAGCCGACATAGCGGGGGGGCCGAAGAGACCCAGTACTTC
>few|NA|TRBJ2-1|TRBV6-1
CASTFGPGLVAGEQFF
NA
>many|NA|TRBJ2-4|TRBV20-1
CSASQGLAKNIQYF
TGCAGTGCTAGCCAAGGGCTAGCCAAAAACATTCAGTACTTC
>few|NA|TRBJ1-2|TRBV27
CASSSSGTVNGGYTF
TGTGCCAGCAGTTCCTCCGGGACGGTTAACGGTGGCTACACCTTC
>few|NA|TRBJ1-4|TRBV7-2
CASSPPDSPNEKLFF
TGTGCCAGCAGCCCGCCGGACTCACCTAATGAAAAACTGTTTTTT
>NA|NA|TRBJ1-1|TRBV15
CATSRDPGGFTEAFF
TGTGCCACCAGCAGAGATCCCGGGGGATTCACTGAAGCTTTCTTT
>NA|NA|TRBJ2-6|TRBV6-1
CASSPWTGSSGANVLTF
TGTGCCAGCAGTCCTTGGACGGGGAGCTCTGGGGCCAACGTCCTGACTTTC
>many|TRBD1|TRBJ2-2|TRBV11-2
CASSPRTGTGELFF
TGTGCCAGCAGCCCCCGGACAGGGACCGGGGAGCTGTTTTTT
>NA|NA|TRBJ2-6|TRBV6-5
CASSYSNRANVLTF
TGTGCCAGCAGTTACTCGAATCGGGCCAACGTCCTGACTTTC
>few|TRBD1|TRBJ2-3|TRBV6-5
CASTRTGSGGSDTQYF
TGTGCCAGCACTCGGACAGGGTCTGGCGGCAGCGATACGCAGTATTTT
>NA|TRBD1|TRBJ1-5|TRBV6-2/TRBV6-3
CASDRDRSYQPQHF
TGTGCCAGCGACCGGGACAGGTCCTATCAGCCCCAGCATTTT
>NA|NA|TRBJ2-5|TRBV20-1
CSARQLGPRETQYF
TGCAGTGCTAGGCAACTAGGGCCGCGGGAGACCCAGTACTTC
>NA|NA|TRBJ2-7|TRBV7-9
CASSSRLGGTVEQYF
TGTGCCAGCAGCTCAAGACTAGGGGGAACGGTCGAGCAGTACTTC
>NA|NA|TRBJ2-5|TRBV7-2
CASSSRRGREETQYF
TGTGCCAGCAGCTCCCGTAGGGGGAGGGAAGAGACCCAGTACTTC
>many|NA|TRBJ1-2|TRBV6-5
CASSYSPGQDYGYTF
TGTGCCAGCAGTTACTCGCCAGGGCAAGACTATGGCTACACCTTC
>NA|TRBD2|TRBJ2-5|TRBV10-3
CAISDVNSGGRETQYF
TGTGCCATCAGTGACGTGAATAGCGGGGGCCGGGAGACCCAGTACTTC
>NA|TRBD2|TRBJ2-5|TRBV20-1
CSARRLAGGGQETQYF
TGCAGTGCTAGAAGGCTAGCGGGGGGAGGGCAAGAGACCCAGTACTTC
>NA|NA|TRBJ1-2|TRBV29-1
CSVAGGGYTF
TGCAGCGTTGCGGGGGGTGGCTACACCTTC
>NA|TRBD1|TRBJ1-2|TRBV7-3
CASSATGYPNYGYTF
TGTGCCAGCAGCGCGACAGGGTACCCTAACTATGGCTACACCTTC
>NA|TRBD1|TRBJ2-6|TRBV6-1
CASRTGGVEGANVLTF
TGTGCCAGTAGAACAGGGGGCGTAGAAGGGGCCAACGTCCTGACTTTC
>NA|NA|TRBJ2-1|TRBV7-9
CASSLARQVRNNEQFF
TGTGCCAGCAGCTTAGCGCGGCAGGTTCGCAACAATGAGCAGTTCTTC
>many|TRBD2|TRBJ2-5|TRBV20-1
CSARGTSGDETQYF
TGCAGTGCTAGGGGGACTAGCGGGGACGAGACCCAGTACTTC
>few|NA|TRBJ2-7|TRBV10-3
CAISEGQLSVDEQYF
TGTGCCATCAGTGAAGGCCAGCTCTCGGTAGACGAGCAGTACTTC
>NA|TRBD1|TRBJ2-7|TRBV5-8
CASSLVGTGWCYEQYF
TGTGCCAGCAGCTTGGTGGGGACAGGGTGGTGCTACGAGCAGTACTTC
>NA|TRBD2|TRBJ2-7|TRBV5-1
CASSTASGGYEQYF
TGCGCCAGCAGCACAGCTAGCGGTGGCTACGAGCAGTACTTC
>NA|NA|TRBJ2-1|TRBV7-6
CASSLEGMGLEQFF
TGTGCCAGCAGCTTAGAGGGGATGGGTCTTGAGCAGTTCTTC
>few|TRBD1|TRBJ1-6|TRBV6-2/TRBV6-3
CASRRTGDDSPLHF
TGTGCCAGCAGGAGGACAGGGGATGATTCACCCCTCCACTTT
>NA|TRBD1|TRBJ1-4|TRBV6-1
CASSPSGTGREKLFF
TGTGCCAGCAGCCCATCCGGGACAGGACGTGAAAAACTGTTTTTT
>NA|TRBD1|TRBJ2-1|TRBV24-1
CATSEGPGQGDNEQFF
TGTGCCACCAGTGAGGGGCCGGGACAGGGGGACAATGAGCAGTTCTTC